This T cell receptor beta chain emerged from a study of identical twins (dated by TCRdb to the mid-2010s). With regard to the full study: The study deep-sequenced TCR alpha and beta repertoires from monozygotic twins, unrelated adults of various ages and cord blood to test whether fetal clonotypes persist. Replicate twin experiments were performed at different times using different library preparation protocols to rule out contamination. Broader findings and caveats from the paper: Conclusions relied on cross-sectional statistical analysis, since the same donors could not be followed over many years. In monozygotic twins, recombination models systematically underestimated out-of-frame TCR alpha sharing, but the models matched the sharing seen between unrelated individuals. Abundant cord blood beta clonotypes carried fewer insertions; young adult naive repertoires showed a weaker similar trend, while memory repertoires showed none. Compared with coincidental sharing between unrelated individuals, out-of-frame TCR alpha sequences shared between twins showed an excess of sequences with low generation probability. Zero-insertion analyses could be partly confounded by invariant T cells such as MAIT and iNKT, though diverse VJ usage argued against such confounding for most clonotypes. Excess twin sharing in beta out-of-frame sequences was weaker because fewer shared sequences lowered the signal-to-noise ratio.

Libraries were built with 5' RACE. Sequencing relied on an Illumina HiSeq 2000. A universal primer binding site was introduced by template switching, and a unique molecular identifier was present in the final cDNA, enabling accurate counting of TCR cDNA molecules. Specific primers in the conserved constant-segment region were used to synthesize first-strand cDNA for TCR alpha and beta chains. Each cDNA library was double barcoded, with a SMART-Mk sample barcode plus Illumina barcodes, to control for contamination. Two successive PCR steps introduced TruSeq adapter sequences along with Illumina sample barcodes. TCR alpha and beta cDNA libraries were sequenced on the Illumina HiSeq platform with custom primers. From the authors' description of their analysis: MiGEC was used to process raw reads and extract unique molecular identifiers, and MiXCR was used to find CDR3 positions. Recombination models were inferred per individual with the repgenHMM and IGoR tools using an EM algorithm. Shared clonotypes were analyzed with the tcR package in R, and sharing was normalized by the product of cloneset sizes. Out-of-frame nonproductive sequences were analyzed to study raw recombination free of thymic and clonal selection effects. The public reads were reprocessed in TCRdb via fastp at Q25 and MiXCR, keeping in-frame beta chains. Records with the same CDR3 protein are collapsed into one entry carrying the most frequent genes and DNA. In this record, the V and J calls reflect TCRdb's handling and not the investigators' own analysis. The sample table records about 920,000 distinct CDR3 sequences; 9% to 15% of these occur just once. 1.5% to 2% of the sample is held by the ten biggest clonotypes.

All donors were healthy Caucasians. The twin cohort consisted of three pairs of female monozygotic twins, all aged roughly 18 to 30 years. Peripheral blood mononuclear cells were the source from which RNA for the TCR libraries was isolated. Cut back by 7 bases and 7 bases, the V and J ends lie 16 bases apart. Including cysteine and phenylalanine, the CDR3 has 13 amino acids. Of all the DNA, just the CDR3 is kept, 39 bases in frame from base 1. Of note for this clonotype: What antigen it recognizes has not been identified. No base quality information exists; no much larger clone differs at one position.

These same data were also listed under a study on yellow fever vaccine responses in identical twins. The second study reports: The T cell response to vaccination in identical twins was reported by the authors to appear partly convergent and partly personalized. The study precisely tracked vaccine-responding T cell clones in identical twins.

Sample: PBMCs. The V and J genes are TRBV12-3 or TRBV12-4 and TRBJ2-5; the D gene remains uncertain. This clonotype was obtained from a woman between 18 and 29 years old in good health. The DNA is TGTGCCAGCAAACCGACCGGCCTCGGGACCCAGTACTTC. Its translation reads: CASKPTGLGTQYF.